The 4 T cell receptor beta chains presented below share a single source sample, sequenced in a study of T cell responses to AZD1222 COVID-19 vaccine. Clones were sequenced by immunoSEQ multiplex PCR, and TCRdb holds only the in-frame ones, with some missing. The top ten clones hold 0.75% to 1% of a sample with roughly 190,000 clones, about nine tenths of them seen once. Here the sequenced sample was peripheral blood, taken on day 0 of AZD1222 vaccination. The receptors come from an adult in good health.

V and J are TRBV11-2 and TRBJ2-3; D gene ambiguous. CDR1 is SGHAT, CDR2 FQNNGV, per germline. The V end was cut by 5 bases, the J end by 6 bases, with 15 bases between. CDR3 length: 14 residues. This CDR3 reads CASSQLGPFDTQYF. CDR3 bases: TGTGCCAGCAGCCAACTCGGTCCCTTCGATACGCAGTATTTT.

The rearrangement joins TRBV10-3 to TRBJ2-3; 8 bases map to TRBD2. V lost 0 bases, J lost 4 bases, and 6 bases stayed unmatched. CDR1 ENHRY and CDR2 SYGVKD come from the germline V gene. The CDR3 extends over 16 amino acids. CDR3 DNA sequence: TGTGCCATCAGTGAGTCGGGACTAGGGTCCGCAGATACGCAGTATTTT. This sequence encodes CAISESGLGSADTQYF.

The V and J genes are TRBV7-2 and TRBJ2-3; D is possibly TRBD2 (6 bases). The length of the CDR3 is 17 residues. Looked up from germline, CDR1 is SGHTA and CDR2 is FQGNSA. V was clipped by 5 bases and J by 1 base, with 19 bases between them. CDR3 coding DNA: TGTGCCAGCAGCCCCCGACGGGAGCCCACGGGCACAGATACGCAGTATTTT. Translated, it gives CASSPRREPTGTDTQYF.

On this clone itself: The sample holds other DNA sequences that translate to the same CDR3. This chain joins TRBV11-2 and TRBJ2-7; 13 bases fit TRBD2. The germline V gene has CDR1 SGHAT and CDR2 FQNNGV. The CDR3 loop spans 15 amino acids. Trimming removed 5 bases from V and 3 bases from J; junction bases left unmatched: 4. In DNA, the CDR3 is TGTGCCAGCAGCCTGGGACTAGCGGGGAGCTACGAGCAGTACTTC. Translation gives CASSLGLAGSYEQYF.